One sample yielded the 27 T cell receptor beta chains listed below, sequenced in a study of blood T cell repertoires in COVID-19. The protocol was immunoSEQ multiplex PCR, while the TCRdb copy is restricted to in-frame clones and leaves out a portion. This sample yields more than 300,000 clones, of which more than 75% are seen a single time; 1.5% to 2% belongs to the top ten. The material sequenced was peripheral blood. All receptors come from a woman aged 45 to 65 with acute or convalescent COVID-19.

This clone was recorded only once. The chain links TRBV5-5 to TRBJ2-7; TRBD1 is a possible D gene (5 bases). This CDR3 contains 13 residues. Per the germline V gene, CDR1 is SGHKS and CDR2 is YYEKEE (reference sequence). The germline V and J ends were trimmed by 5 bases and 0 bases, with 9 bases remaining between them. CDR3 nucleotides: TGTGCCAGCAGATCGGACACCTCCTACGAGCAGTACTTC. Translating gives CASRSDTSYEQYF.

This chain uses TRBV6-6 with TRBJ2-7, with TRBD2 matching over 14 bases. CDR1 MNHNY and CDR2 SVGAGI come from the germline V gene (reference sequence). V was clipped by 5 bases and J by 0 bases; unmatched bases: 6. CDR3 length: 17 amino acids. The CDR3 DNA follows: TGTGCCAGCAGTCCGAGACTAGCGGGAGGGAGCTCCTACGAGCAGTACTTC. As protein: CASSPRLAGGSSYEQYF.

The count of this clone is one. The rearrangement uses TRBV11-3 and TRBJ2-3; the D is unclear. CDR1 and CDR2 (germline): SGHNT, YENEEA. The ends were cut back, 5 bases at V and 5 bases at J, with 8 bases in the middle. This CDR3 has 12 amino acids. CDR3 bases: TGTGCCAGCAGCCAACGCGGAGATACGCAGTATTTT. Protein sequence: CASSQRGDTQYF.

The count of this clone is one. V usage is TRBV5-6 and J usage is TRBJ1-2, with a possible D match to TRBD1 (5 bases). The CDR3 consists of 13 residues. Between the trimmed V and J ends, which lost 0 bases and 7 bases, there was a span of 10 bases. The V gene's germline CDR1 is SGHDT and CDR2 YYEEEE. CDR3 nucleotides: TGTGCCAGCAGCTTGGGGCCCCAGGGTGGCTACACCTTC. It yields the protein CASSLGPQGGYTF.

The chain is built from TRBV4-1 and TRBJ2-1, with 15 bases fitting TRBD2. Per the germline V gene, CDR1 is MGHRA and CDR2 is YSYEKL. V shed 4 bases, J shed 9 bases, and the junction held 7 bases outside the gene matches. CDR3 length: 16 residues. The CDR3 DNA sequence: TGCGCCAGCAGCCGCCGGACTAGCGGGAGGGCGGGTGAGCAGTTCTTC. Translation gives CASSRRTSGRAGEQFF.

In its sample, this clone was seen once. The V call is TRBV5-1, the J call TRBJ2-5, with 7 bases fitting TRBD1. The CDR3 has 14 residues. Germline loops: CDR1 SGHRS, CDR2 YFSETQ. The V segment lost 4 bases and the J segment 1 base; nucleotides outside the gene matches: 4. The CDR3 sequence is CASSHDRVQETQYF. CDR3 nucleotide sequence: TGCGCCAGCAGCCACGACAGGGTCCAAGAGACCCAGTACTTC.

The chain carries TRBV6-6 and TRBJ2-7; possibly TRBD1 for D (6 bases). The V and J ends lost 6 bases and 1 base respectively, with 16 bases between them. Germline V gene sequence: CDR1 MNHNY, CDR2 SVGAGI (reference sequence). The CDR3 consists of 15 residues. The CDR3 nucleotides are TGTGCCAGCAGGTCAGGGGCCCGACTTTCCTACGAGCAGTACTTC. Amino acids: CASRSGARLSYEQYF.

The chain uses TRBV4-1 and TRBJ2-5; 11 positions match TRBD2. CDR1 MGHRA and CDR2 YSYEKL come from the germline V gene. The CDR3 runs to 15 residues. V shed 1 base, J shed 5 bases, and the junction held 3 bases outside the gene matches. In DNA form, the CDR3 reads TGCGCCAGCAGCCAAGCGCCTAGCGGGAGGGAGACCCAGTACTTC. Translating gives CASSQAPSGRETQYF.

This chain uses TRBV6-4 with TRBJ1-2; no clear D gene. Trimming took off 2 bases at V and 8 bases at J, with 6 bases between the two ends. The CDR3 sequence is 11 residues long. Germline CDR1 reads MRHNA; CDR2 reads SNTAGT. The CDR3 DNA follows: TGTGCCAGCAGTGACGGCGGGGGCTACACCTTC. Translation: CASSDGGGYTF.

The chain links TRBV6-5 to TRBJ1-2; D unresolved. The CDR3 sequence is 15 residues long. Trimming pared 6 bases from V and 0 bases from J, leaving 14 bases between. Germline CDR1 reads MNHEY; CDR2 reads SVGAGI. CDR3 protein: CASSPYGGPNYGYTF. The CDR3 DNA reads as TGTGCCAGCAGCCCCTATGGTGGGCCTAACTATGGCTACACCTTC.

The chain joins TRBV18 to TRBJ1-5; 10 positions agree with TRBD1. The CDR3 extends over 14 amino acids. V gave up 4 bases and J gave up 7 bases; unmatched junction bases: 4. The V gene's germline CDR1 is KGHSH and CDR2 LQKENI. The CDR3 DNA reads TGTGCCAGCTCACGGACAGGGGGGAGACAGCCCCAGCATTTT. It encodes CASSRTGGRQPQHF.

This sequence joins TRBV21-1 and TRBJ1-4. TRBV21-1 counts as a pseudogene. The CDR3 has 16 residues. The CDR3 DNA sequence: TGTGCCAGCAGCAAAGAGGCGGGGGAGGAGGAGGAAAAACTGTTTTTT. Amino acids: CASSKEAGEEEEKLFF.

V and J are TRBV7-2 and TRBJ1-1; possible D gene TRBD1, 6 bases. V gave up 3 bases and J gave up 1 base, with 9 bases separating them. The CDR3 sequence is 14 residues long. In germline, CDR1 is SGHTA, CDR2 FQGNSA. CDR3 coding DNA: TGTGCCAGCAGCTTGGGACACCAGAACACTGAAGCTTTCTTT. Its protein product is CASSLGHQNTEAFF.

The chain couples TRBV9 to TRBJ2-1, with D perhaps TRBD2 (5 bases). Trimming shortened V by 0 bases and J by 1 base, and 14 bases separated the two germline ends. CDR1 and CDR2 from the germline V gene are SGDLS and YYNGEE. The CDR3 extends over 17 amino acids. The CDR3 sequence: CASSVAYALASYNEQFF. Written as DNA, the CDR3 is TGTGCCAGCAGCGTAGCCTACGCGCTAGCATCCTACAATGAGCAGTTCTTC.

This clone was picked up one time. The chain recombines TRBV19 with TRBJ1-5; D is unclear. CDR1 LNHDA and CDR2 SQIVND come from the germline V gene (reference sequence). Deletions cut 7 bases from V and 6 bases from J, with 16 bases between. The CDR3 sequence is 14 residues long. The CDR3 loop reads CASTPRAAGQPQHF. The CDR3 coding sequence is TGTGCCAGTACTCCGAGGGCCGCGGGTCAGCCCCAGCATTTT.

This clone is a singleton in its sample. For the CDR3, the DNA is TGCGCCAGCAGCTTGGGAGGAGTCACCAATGAGCAGTTCTTC. It translates to CASSLGGVTNEQFF. The chain carries TRBV5-1 and TRBJ2-1; D gene uncertain. This CDR3 comprises 14 residues. The germline V gene has CDR1 SGHRS and CDR2 YFSETQ. V lost 0 bases, J lost 6 bases, and 10 bases lay in between.

This chain uses TRBV5-6 with TRBJ2-3, with TRBD2 matching 7 bases. This CDR3 spans 14 amino acids. The trim removed 3 bases at V and 4 bases at J, leaving 5 bases unmatched. CDR1 and CDR2 (germline): SGHDT, YYEEEE. CDR3: CASSSLSGADTQYF. In DNA form, the CDR3 reads TGTGCCAGCAGCTCACTCAGCGGGGCAGATACGCAGTATTTT.

The rearrangement links TRBV6-5 to TRBJ2-1; D might be TRBD1 (5 bases). Deletions cut 7 bases from V and 8 bases from J, with 18 bases between. In germline, CDR1 is MNHEY, CDR2 SVGAGI. The CDR3 length is 14 residues. CDR3 sequence (DNA): TGTGCCAGCACTCTCCAGGGTGGTAGGGATGAGCAGTTCTTC. Translation: CASTLQGGRDEQFF.

This sequence joins TRBV24-1 and TRBJ2-7, with 12 bases identical to TRBD1. The V gene end was trimmed by 2 bases and the J gene end by 6 bases; junction bases not matched to a gene: 4. There are 15 residues in the CDR3. From germline, CDR1 is KGHDR and CDR2 SFDVKD. The CDR3 bases are TGTGCCACCAGTGATTCGGGACAGGGGGCGGGCGAGCAGTACTTC. This encodes CATSDSGQGAGEQYF.

The chain is built from TRBV7-8 and TRBJ2-2; maybe TRBD1 (6 bases). The CDR3 is 15 amino acids. Germline CDR1 SGHVS, CDR2 FQNEAQ. Trimming cost V 5 bases and J 2 bases, with 12 bases left between them. CDR3 sequence (DNA): TGTGCCAGCAGCGCCGGACAGAAAAACACCGGGGAGCTGTTTTTT. It codes for CASSAGQKNTGELFF.

V gene TRBV3-1 (or the pseudogene TRBV3-2) combines with J gene TRBJ1-3, with 7 bases matching TRBD1. The CDR3 has 16 residues. Germline CDR1 reads LGHDT; CDR2 reads YNNKEL (reference sequence). With 0 bases clipped from V and 2 bases from J, the junction kept 4 bases outside the gene matches. CDR3 coding DNA: TGTGCCAGCAGCCAAGATTTAGGGGGCCCTGGAAACACCATATATTTT. It is translated as CASSQDLGGPGNTIYF.

The rearrangement joins TRBV5-4 to TRBJ1-4, with 7 positions matching TRBD1. The trim removed 4 bases at V and 7 bases at J, leaving 7 bases unmatched. The CDR3 length is 14 residues. Germline lookup yields CDR1 SGHNT and CDR2 YYREEE (reference sequence). The CDR3 sequence is CASSLSDRSEKLFF. CDR3 in DNA: TGTGCCAGCAGCCTCTCGGACAGGAGTGAAAAACTGTTTTTT.

This chain uses TRBV24-1 with TRBJ2-1; 9 bases are a match to TRBD1. CDR3 size: 12 residues. With 7 bases clipped from V and 8 bases from J, the junction kept 2 bases outside the gene matches. In germline, CDR1 is KGHDR, CDR2 SFDVKD. Written as DNA, the CDR3 is TGTGCCACCAGGGGACAGGGTTATGAGCAGTTCTTC. Translated, it gives CATRGQGYEQFF.

This chain connects TRBV30 to TRBJ2-7; D uncertain. The V gene lost 1 base and the J gene lost 5 bases, with 9 bases spanning the gap. There are 12 residues in the CDR3. Germline V CDR1 and CDR2: GTSNPN, SVGIG (reference sequence). As DNA, the CDR3 is TGTGCCTGGAGTGCCCGAGGTGACGAGCAGTACTTC. The encoded protein is CAWSARGDEQYF. The variable domain in full, completed from reference TRBV30 and TRBJ2-7, reads SQTIHQWPATLVQPVGSPLSLECTVEGTSNPNLYWYRQAAGRGLQLLFYSVGIGQISSEVPQNLSASRPQDRQFILSSKKLLLSDSGFYLCAWSARGDEQYFGPGTRLTVT.

This chain joins TRBV4-3 and TRBJ2-1; D possibly corresponds to TRBD1 (6 bases). V lost 3 bases to trimming and J lost 8 bases, with 11 bases between them. Germline values: CDR1 LGHNA, CDR2 YSLEER. The CDR3 runs 13 residues. The CDR3 loop reads CASSHLQGHEQFF. For the CDR3, the DNA is TGCGCCAGCAGCCACCTACAGGGACATGAGCAGTTCTTC.

The rearrangement uses TRBV28 and TRBJ1-6; D is possibly TRBD1 (6 bases). Per germline, CDR1 MDHEN and CDR2 SYDVKM. Trimming removed 8 bases from V and 10 bases from J, with 12 bases in between. This CDR3 spans 12 amino acids. The CDR3 reads CASRGARSPLHF. CDR3 sequence (DNA): TGTGCCAGCCGGGGGGCAAGGTCACCCCTCCACTTT.

This chain connects TRBV30 to TRBJ2-2; 15 nucleotides line up with TRBD2. CDR3 length equals 22 residues. Germline V gene data show CDR1 as GTSNPN and CDR2 as SVGIG (reference sequence). With V trimmed by 1 base and J by 3 bases, 18 bases remained unmatched. CDR3 coding DNA: TGTGCCTGGAGTGCAACCGCCCCGGGACTAGCGGGAGGTTGGTACCACACCGGGGAGCTGTTTTTT. It specifies CAWSATAPGLAGGWYHTGELFF.